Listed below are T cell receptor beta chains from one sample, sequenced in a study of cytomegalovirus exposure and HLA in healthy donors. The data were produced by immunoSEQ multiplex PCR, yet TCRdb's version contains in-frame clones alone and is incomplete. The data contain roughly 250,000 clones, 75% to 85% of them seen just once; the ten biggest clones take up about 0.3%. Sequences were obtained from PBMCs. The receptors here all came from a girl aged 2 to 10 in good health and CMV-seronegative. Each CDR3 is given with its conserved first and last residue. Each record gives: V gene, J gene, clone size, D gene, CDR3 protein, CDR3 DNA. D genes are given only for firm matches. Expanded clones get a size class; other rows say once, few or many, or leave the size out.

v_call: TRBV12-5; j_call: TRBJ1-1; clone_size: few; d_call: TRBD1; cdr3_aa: CAARGPTRTEAFF; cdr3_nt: TGTGCCGCCAGGGGGCCCACGCGGACTGAAGCTTTCTTT
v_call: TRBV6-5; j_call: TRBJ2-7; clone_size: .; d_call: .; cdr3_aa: CASSYAFGRGEQYF; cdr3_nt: TGTGCCAGCAGTTACGCTTTCGGGAGAGGAGAGCAGTACTTC
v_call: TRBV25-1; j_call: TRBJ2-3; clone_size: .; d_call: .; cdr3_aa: CASSVAGTDTQYF; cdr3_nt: TGTGCCAGCAGTGTGGCGGGCACAGATACGCAGTATTTT
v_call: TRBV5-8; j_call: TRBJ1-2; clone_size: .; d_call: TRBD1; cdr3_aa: CASSPDRGHGYTF; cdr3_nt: TGTGCCAGCAGCCCGGACAGGGGCCATGGCTACACCTTC
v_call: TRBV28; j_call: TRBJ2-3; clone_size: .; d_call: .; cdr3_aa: CASSLGLGDTQYF; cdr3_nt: TGTGCCAGCAGTTTGGGGCTTGGGGATACGCAGTATTTT
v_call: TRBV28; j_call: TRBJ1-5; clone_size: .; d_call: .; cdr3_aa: CASSSGNQPQHF; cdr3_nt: TGTGCCAGCAGCTCAGGGAATCAGCCCCAGCATTTT
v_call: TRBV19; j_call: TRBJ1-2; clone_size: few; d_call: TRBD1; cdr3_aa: CASSPGQWKGYGYTF; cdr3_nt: TGTGCCAGTAGTCCGGGACAGTGGAAGGGCTATGGCTACACCTTC
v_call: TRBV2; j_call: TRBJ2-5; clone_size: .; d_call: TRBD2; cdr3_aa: CASSRTLAGSQETQYF; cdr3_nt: TGTGCCAGCAGTCGGACACTAGCGGGGTCACAAGAGACCCAGTACTTC
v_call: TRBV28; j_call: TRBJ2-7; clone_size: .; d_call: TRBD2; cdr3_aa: CASSPLGLAGATYEQYF; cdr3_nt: TGTGCCAGCAGTCCGCTGGGACTAGCGGGGGCCACCTACGAGCAGTACTTC
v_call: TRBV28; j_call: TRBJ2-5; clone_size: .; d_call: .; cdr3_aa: CASSPPRRTQYF; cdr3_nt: TGTGCCAGCAGTCCCCCTCGGAGGACCCAGTACTTC
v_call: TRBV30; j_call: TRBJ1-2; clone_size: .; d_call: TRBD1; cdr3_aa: CAWSVGDSLYGYTF; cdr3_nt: TGTGCCTGGAGTGTAGGGGACAGTTTATATGGCTACACCTTC
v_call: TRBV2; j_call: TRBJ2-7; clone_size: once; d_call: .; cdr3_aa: CASSETGMEYF; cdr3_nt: TGTGCCAGCAGTGAAACAGGGATGGAGTACTTC
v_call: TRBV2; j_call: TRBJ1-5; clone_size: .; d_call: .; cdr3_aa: CASRPRRQESNQPQHF; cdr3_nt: TGTGCCAGCAGGCCAAGAAGACAGGAAAGCAATCAGCCCCAGCATTTT
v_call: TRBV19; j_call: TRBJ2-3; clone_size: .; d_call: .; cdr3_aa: CASSGTRATDTQYF; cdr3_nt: TGTGCCAGTAGTGGCACGAGGGCCACAGATACGCAGTATTTT
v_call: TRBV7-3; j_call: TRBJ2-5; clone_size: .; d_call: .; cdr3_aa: CASSLVAPETQYF; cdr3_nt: TGTGCCAGCAGCTTAGTCGCGCCGGAGACCCAGTACTTC
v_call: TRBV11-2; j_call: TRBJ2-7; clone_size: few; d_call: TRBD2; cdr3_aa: CASSLDGGRAVIYEQYF; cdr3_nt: TGTGCCAGCAGCTTAGATGGCGGGAGGGCCGTCATCTACGAGCAGTACTTC
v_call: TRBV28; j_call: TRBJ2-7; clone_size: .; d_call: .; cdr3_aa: CASTVGRGYEQYF; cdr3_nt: TGTGCCAGCACGGTCGGCAGGGGCTACGAGCAGTACTTC
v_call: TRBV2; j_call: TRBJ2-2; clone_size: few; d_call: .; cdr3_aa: CASSESGWETGELFF; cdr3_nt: TGTGCCAGCAGTGAATCAGGGTGGGAAACCGGGGAGCTGTTTTTT
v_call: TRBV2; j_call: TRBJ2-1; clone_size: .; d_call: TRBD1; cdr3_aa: CASRGDRGINNEQFF; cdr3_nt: TGTGCCAGCAGGGGGGACAGGGGGATAAACAATGAGCAGTTCTTC
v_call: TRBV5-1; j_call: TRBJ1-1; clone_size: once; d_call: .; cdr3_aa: CASSLAGLGTEAFF; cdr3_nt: TGCGCCAGCAGCTTGGCAGGGCTGGGCACTGAAGCTTTCTTT
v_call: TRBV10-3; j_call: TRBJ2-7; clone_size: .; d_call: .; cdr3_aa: CAISALAKNEQYF; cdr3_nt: TGTGCCATCAGTGCCTTAGCGAAGAACGAGCAGTACTTC
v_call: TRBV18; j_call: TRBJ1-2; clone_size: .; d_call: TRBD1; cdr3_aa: CASSLLPPDGTGLYGYTF; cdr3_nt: TGTGCCAGCTCGCTACTTCCCCCGGACGGGACAGGACTCTATGGCTACACCTTC
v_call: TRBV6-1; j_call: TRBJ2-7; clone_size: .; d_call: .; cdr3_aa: CASSEFALTGTTYEQYF; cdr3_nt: TGTGCCAGCAGTGAATTCGCACTCACAGGAACCACCTACGAGCAGTACTTC
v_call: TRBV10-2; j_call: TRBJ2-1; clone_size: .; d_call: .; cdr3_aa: CASSEEAGNEQFF; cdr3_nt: TGCGCCAGCAGTGAGGAAGCAGGGAATGAGCAGTTCTTC
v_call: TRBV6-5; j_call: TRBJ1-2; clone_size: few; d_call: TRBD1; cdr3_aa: CASSRTGTLDGGYTF; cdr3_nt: TGTGCCAGCAGTAGGACAGGGACCCTTGATGGTGGCTACACCTTC
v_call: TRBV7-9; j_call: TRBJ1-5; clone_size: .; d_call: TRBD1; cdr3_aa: CASSTSDRGLQPQHF; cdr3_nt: TGTGCCAGCAGCACCTCGGACAGGGGGCTTCAGCCCCAGCATTTT
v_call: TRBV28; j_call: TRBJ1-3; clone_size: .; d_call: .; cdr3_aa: CASSLIMGGNSGNTIYF; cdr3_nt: TGTGCCAGCAGTTTAATAATGGGGGGGAACTCTGGAAACACCATATATTTT
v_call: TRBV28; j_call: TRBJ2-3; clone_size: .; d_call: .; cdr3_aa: CASSVNGHPSTDTQYF; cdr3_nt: TGTGCCAGCAGTGTCAACGGACATCCCAGCACAGATACGCAGTATTTT
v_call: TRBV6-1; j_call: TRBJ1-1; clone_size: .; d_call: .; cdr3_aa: CASSENLRSNTEAFF; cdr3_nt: TGTGCCAGCAGTGAAAACCTCAGGTCCAACACTGAAGCTTTCTTT
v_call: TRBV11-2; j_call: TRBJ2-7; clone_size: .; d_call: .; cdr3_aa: CASSLRGAGAYEQYF; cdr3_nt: TGTGCCAGCAGCTTACGCGGGGCCGGCGCCTACGAGCAGTACTTC
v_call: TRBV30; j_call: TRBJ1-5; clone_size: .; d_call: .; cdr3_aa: CAWSVTLQLINQPQHF; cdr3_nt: TGTGCCTGGAGTGTAACTCTACAGCTAATCAATCAGCCCCAGCATTTT
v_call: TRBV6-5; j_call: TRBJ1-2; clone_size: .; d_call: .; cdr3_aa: CASSYSHRANYGYTF; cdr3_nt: TGTGCCAGCAGTTACTCGCACAGAGCTAACTATGGCTACACCTTC
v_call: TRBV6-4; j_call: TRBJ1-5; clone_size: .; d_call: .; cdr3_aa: CASSERNQPQHF; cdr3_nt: TGTGCCAGCAGTGAGCGGAATCAGCCCCAGCATTTT
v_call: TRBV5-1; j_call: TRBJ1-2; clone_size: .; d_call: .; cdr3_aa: CASSYETSKIRYGYTF; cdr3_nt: TGCGCCAGCAGCTATGAGACATCCAAAATAAGATATGGCTACACCTTC
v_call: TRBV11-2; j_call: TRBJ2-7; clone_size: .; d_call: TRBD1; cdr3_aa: CASSFWVSDRIYEQYF; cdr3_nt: TGTGCCAGCAGCTTTTGGGTTTCGGACAGGATCTACGAGCAGTACTTC
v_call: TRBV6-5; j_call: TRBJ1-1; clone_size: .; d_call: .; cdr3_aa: CAGSSRGGGGGTEAFF; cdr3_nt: TGTGCCGGCAGTTCCCGCGGGGGAGGAGGGGGCACTGAAGCTTTCTTT